This TCR beta chain comes out of a study of T cell responses to AZD1222 COVID-19 vaccine. Measured with immunoSEQ multiplex PCR; TCRdb has only the in-frame clones, and not every one. The sample carries about 130,000 clones, approximately 85% recorded once. The length of the CDR3 is 15 residues. CDR1 LNHDA and CDR2 SQIVND come from the germline V gene (reference sequence). V lost 5 bases, J lost 4 bases, and 16 bases lay in between. The chain recombines TRBV19 with TRBJ2-3; D is unclear. This TCR was recovered from an adult in good health. The material was peripheral blood, obtained on day 0 of MenACWY control vaccination. Written as DNA, the CDR3 is TGTGCCAGTAGTCCGCGGACGGGTTATGCAGATACGCAGTATTTT. Protein: CASSPRTGYADTQYF.